Shown below are 2 T cell receptor beta chains from a single sample sequenced in a study of cytomegalovirus exposure and HLA in healthy donors. Primers: 60 Vbeta forward and 13 Jbeta reverse. Assay: immunoSEQ multiplex PCR; the TCRdb copy retains only in-frame clones and omits some. The sample shows about 190,000 clones, roughly 73% of them seen only once. Sequenced input: PBMCs. The receptors were gathered from a woman aged 25 to 39 in good health and CMV-seropositive.

The CDR3 DNA reads as TGTGCCAGCAGGGCACTAGGCTACGAGCAGTACTTC. Protein sequence: CASRALGYEQYF. This rearrangement joins TRBV2 to TRBJ2-7, with D maybe TRBD2 (5 bases). The CDR3 has 12 amino acids. The V end lost 6 bases, the J end lost 3 bases, and 9 bases lay between the germline ends. In germline, CDR1 is SNHLY, CDR2 FYNNEI.

This clone was detected only a few times. This chain uses TRBV5-1 with TRBJ1-6; 7 nucleotides align to TRBD1. The CDR3 sequence is 16 residues long. The germline CDR1 and CDR2 sequences are SGHRS and YFSETQ. The ends lost 4 bases at V and 7 bases at J; junction bases unmatched: 11. CDR3 sequence reads: CASSPSGQTANSPLHF. The DNA for the CDR3 is TGCGCCAGCAGCCCCTCGGGACAGACGGCGAATTCACCCCTCCACTTT.